This T cell receptor (beta chain) derives from a study of control samples from healthy donors and cancer patients. Clones were sequenced by immunoSEQ multiplex PCR, and TCRdb holds only the in-frame ones, with some missing. The sample has about 180,000 clones, roughly 90% seen once. V lost 4 bases, J lost 2 bases, and 6 bases lay in between. CDR1 and CDR2 (germline): LGHNT, FRNRAP. This CDR3 contains 14 residues. The chain links TRBV12-5 to TRBJ2-6; D is undetermined. This TCR came from a woman between 50 and 59 years old in good health. The sequenced sample was blood. The CDR3 here is CASGSSAGANVLTF. For the CDR3, the DNA is TGTGCTAGTGGTTCTAGTGCTGGGGCCAACGTCCTGACTTTC.